The T cell receptor (beta chain) described here comes from a study of CD8+ T cells in alopecia areata listed by TCRdb under 2018. Some background on the complete study: The treated patients took part in an open-label pilot trial in which moderate-to-severe alopecia areata was treated with oral tofacitinib at 5 to 10 mg twice daily. Scalp clonality was compared among normal scalp (n=4), patchy alopecia areata scalp (n=8), and alopecia totalis/universalis scalp (n=8). Biopsies were taken from tofacitinib-treated patients at baseline and again at 4 and 24 weeks into treatment, and several of those patients also had a later scalp biopsy. On the human side, TCRbeta sequencing was run on scalp tissue and on sorted CD4+ and CD8+ peripheral blood T cells from healthy controls and from alopecia areata patients with either patchy or totalis/universalis disease. TCRbeta CDR3 regions were amplified by immunoSEQ multiplex PCR with 35 Vbeta forward and 13 Jbeta reverse primers. RNA was extracted with the PAXgene miRNA kit for fixed scalp, the miRNeasy kit for PBMCs, and the RNeasy kit for mouse skin. Tofacitinib was given for 6 to 18 months, followed by 6 months of follow-up off drug to assess delayed response and recurrence. High-throughput TCRbeta sequencing was used to examine T cell clonal expansion in alopecia areata in both the C3H/HeJ mouse model and human patients.

Broad study findings and their caveats: Scalp TCR repertoire analysis is complicated because resident alphabeta T cells in normal human skin are also sequenced, whereas mouse skin is dominated by gammadelta T cells. Shared TCR sequences between patients were less evident than in mice, which may be partly attributable to HLA diversity in the patient population. Higher clonality and more expanded CD8+ clones were observed in lesional scalp than in normal scalp, particularly in alopecia totalis/universalis, a finding suggestive of antigenic drive.

Explained via the paper, the time point label denotes: baseline before oral tofacitinib. Lesional scalp punch biopsies and peripheral blood were obtained from alopecia areata patients. PBMCs were isolated by density centrifugation and stained for CD3, CD4 and CD8, after which CD4+ and CD8+ T cells were sorted on a FACSAria. V drops 6 bases and J drops 4 bases, leaving 9 bases in between. Reading from cysteine to phenylalanine, the CDR3 counts 11 amino acids. Only CDR3 DNA remains: 33 bases, in frame from the first base. CDR1 and CDR2, looked up from the germline V gene (reference sequence), are GTSNPN and SVGIG. The protocol used for the library was the immunoSEQ multiplex PCR assay. To provide template for TCR sequencing, every sample had RNA extracted and reverse transcribed into cDNA. First-strand cDNA was synthesized using SuperScript III with a 2:1 mix of oligo-dT and random hexamers. A synthetic immune receptor repertoire was used to measure amplification bias, and any remaining bias was corrected computationally. On the study's bioinformatics: Raw reads were preprocessed to remove errors, and CDR3 was defined by IMGT conventions from the conserved cysteine to phenylalanine. To get clonality, Shannon entropy was normalized by log2 of the number of productive unique TCRs and the result was subtracted from 1. CD4 or CD8 identity of scalp clones was inferred by cross-referencing scalp TCRbeta sequences with sorted blood CD4 and CD8 repertoires. Here the immuneACCESS table is served through TCRdb, limited to in-frame sequences with V and J called. Missing clones are a known gap in these copies; in checked studies unresolved V genes cover under half, and the rest lacks a known reason. The V and J calls and clone size come from that table; D and trimming were worked out from the DNA. The sample table lists about 140,000 clones, roughly half of them with a count of one. The leading ten clones occupy about 1% of the sample.

This clone appeared a few times. Its antigen remains unidentified. Base qualities are not recorded, but no much larger clone differs from it by a single base. The TCR originated in a human donor with alopecia areata. This chain joins TRBV30 to TRBJ2-5, with the D gene not confidently named. Sequenced here: CD4+ T cells sorted from blood, sampled at week 0. The DNA sequence is given as TGTGCCTGTCCTAAGGGAGAGACCCAGTACTTC. Translation gives CACPKGETQYF. Where the CDR3 stops, the reference TRBV30 and TRBJ2-5 genes take over; the full variable domain is SQTIHQWPATLVQPVGSPLSLECTVEGTSNPNLYWYRQAAGRGLQLLFYSVGIGQISSEVPQNLSASRPQDRQFILSSKKLLLSDSGFYLCACPKGETQYFGPGTRLLVL.